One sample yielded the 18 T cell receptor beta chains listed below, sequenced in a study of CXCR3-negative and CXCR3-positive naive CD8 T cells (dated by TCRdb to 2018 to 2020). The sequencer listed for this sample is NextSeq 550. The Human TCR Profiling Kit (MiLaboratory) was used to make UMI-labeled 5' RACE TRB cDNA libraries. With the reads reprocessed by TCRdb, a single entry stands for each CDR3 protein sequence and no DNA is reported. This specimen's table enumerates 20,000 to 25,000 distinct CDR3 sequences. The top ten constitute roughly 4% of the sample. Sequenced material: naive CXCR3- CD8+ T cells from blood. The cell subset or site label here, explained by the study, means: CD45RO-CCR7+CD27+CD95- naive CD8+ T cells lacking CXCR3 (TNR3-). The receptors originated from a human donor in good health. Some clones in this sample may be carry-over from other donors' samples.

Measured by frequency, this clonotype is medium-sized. The chain's CDR3 is CSVEQEGPAGYTDTQYF. V usage is TRBV29-1 and J usage is TRBJ2-3; TCRdb indicates TRBD2, and absent DNA this call remains unverified. Germline V gives CDR1 SQVTM, CDR2 ANQGSEA. This CDR3 has 17 amino acids.

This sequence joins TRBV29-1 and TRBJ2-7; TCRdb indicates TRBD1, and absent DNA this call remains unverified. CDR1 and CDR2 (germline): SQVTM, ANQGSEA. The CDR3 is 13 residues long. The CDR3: CSVEPQDGIEQYF.

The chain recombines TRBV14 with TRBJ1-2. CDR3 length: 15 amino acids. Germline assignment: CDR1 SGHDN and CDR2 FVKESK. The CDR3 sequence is CASSQWRETNYGYTF. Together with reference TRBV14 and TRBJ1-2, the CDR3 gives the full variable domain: EAGVTQFPSHSVIEKGQTVTLRCDPISGHDNLYWYRRVMGKEIKFLLHFVKESKQDESGMPNNRFLAERTGGTYSTLKVQPAELEDSGVYFCASSQWRETNYGYTFGSGTRLTVV.

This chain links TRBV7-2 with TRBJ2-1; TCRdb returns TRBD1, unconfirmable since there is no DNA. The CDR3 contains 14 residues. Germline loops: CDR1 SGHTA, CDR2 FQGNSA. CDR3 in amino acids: CASGPGQLYNEQFF.

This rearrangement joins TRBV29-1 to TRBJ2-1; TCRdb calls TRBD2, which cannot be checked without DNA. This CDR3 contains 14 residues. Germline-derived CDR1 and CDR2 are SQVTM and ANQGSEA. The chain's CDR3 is CSLPSPDGLNEQFF.

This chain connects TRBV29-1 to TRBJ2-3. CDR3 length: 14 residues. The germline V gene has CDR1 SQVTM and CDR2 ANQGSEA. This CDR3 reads CSVEDGDGTDTQYF.

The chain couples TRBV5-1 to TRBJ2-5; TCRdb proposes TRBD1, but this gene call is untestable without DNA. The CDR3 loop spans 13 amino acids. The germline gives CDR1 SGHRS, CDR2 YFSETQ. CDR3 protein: CASSDQGQETQYF. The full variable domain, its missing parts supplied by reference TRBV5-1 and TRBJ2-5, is KAGVTQTPRYLIKTRGQQVTLSCSPISGHRSVSWYQQTPGQGLQFLFEYFSETQRNKGNFPGRFSGRQFSNSRSEMNVSTLELGDSALYLCASSDQGQETQYFGPGTRLLVL.

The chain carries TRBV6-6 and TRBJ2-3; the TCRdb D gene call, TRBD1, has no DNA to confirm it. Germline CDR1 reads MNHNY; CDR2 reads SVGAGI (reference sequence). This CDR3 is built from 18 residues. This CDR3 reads CASSSTVGTGRSTDTQYF.

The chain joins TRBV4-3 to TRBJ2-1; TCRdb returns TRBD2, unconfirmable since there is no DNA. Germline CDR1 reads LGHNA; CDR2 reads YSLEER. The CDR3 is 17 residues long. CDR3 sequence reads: CASSQPPTSGLYNEQFF.

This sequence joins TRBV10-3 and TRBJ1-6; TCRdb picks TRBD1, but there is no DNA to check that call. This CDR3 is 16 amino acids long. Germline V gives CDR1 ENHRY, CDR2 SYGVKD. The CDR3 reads CAIRAGGEGYNSPLHF.

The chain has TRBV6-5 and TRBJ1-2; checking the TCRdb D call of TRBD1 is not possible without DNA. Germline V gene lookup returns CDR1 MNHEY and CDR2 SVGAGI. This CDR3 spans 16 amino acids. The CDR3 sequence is CASSPLLGAKSYGYTF.

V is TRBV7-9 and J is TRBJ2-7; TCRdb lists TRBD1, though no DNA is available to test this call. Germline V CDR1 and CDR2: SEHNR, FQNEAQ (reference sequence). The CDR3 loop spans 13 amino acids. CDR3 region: CASSSGTSYEQYF.

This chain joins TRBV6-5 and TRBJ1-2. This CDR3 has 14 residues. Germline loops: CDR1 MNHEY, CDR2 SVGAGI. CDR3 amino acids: CASSYSLGFYGYTF.

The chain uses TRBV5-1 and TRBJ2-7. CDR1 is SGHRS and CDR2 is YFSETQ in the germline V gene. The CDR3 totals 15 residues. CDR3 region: CASSLVGDLNYEQYF.

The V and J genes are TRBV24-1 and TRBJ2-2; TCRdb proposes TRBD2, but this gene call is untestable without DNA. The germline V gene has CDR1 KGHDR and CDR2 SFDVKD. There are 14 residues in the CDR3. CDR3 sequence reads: CATIRGADTGELFF.

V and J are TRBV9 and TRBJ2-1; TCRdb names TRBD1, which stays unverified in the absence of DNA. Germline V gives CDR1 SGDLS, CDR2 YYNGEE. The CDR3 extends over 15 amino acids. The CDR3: CASSVAVRGTDEQFF.

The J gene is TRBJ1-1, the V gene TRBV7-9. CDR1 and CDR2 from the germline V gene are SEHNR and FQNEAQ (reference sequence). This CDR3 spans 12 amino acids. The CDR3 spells CASSLGSDEAFF.

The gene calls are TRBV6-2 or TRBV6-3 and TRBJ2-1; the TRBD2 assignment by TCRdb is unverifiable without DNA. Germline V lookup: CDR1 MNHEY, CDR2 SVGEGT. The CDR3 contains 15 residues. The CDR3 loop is CASRPLASSYNEQFF.